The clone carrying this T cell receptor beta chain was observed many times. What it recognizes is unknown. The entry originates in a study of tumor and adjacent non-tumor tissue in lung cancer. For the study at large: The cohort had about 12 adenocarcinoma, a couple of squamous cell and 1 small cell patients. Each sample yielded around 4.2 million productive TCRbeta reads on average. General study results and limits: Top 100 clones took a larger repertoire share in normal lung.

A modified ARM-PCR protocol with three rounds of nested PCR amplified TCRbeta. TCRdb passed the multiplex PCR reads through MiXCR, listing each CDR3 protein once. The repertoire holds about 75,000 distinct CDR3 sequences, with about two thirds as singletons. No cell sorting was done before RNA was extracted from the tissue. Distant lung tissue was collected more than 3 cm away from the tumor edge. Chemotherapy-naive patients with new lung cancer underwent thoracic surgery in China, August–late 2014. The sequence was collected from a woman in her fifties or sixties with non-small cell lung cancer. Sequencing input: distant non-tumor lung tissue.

For the CDR3, the DNA is TGTGCCAGCAGTTTCATACAGGGCCAAGAGACCCAGTACTTC. Amino acids: CASSFIQGQETQYF. V and J are TRBV28 and TRBJ2-5; tentatively, D is TRBD1 (6 bases). Germline V gives CDR1 MDHEN, CDR2 SYDVKM. V was shortened by 3 bases and J by 1 base, with 9 bases between the two germline ends. The CDR3 is 14 residues long.